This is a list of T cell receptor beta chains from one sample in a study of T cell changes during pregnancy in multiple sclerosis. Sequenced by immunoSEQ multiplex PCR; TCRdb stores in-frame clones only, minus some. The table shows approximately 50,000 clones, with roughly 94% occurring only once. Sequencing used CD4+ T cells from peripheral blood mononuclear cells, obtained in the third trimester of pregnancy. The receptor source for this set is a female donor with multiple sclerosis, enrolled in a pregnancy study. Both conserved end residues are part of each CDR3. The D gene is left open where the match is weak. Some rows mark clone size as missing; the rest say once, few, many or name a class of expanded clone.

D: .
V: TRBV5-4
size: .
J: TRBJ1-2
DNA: TGTGCCAGCAGCCGGTTGGGGGCCTATGGCTACACCTTC
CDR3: CASSRLGAYGYTF

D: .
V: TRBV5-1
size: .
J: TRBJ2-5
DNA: TGCGCCAGCAGCTTGGTCGGGTATCGAGAGACCCAGTACTTC
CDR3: CASSLVGYRETQYF

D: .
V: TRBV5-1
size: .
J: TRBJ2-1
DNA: TGCGCCAGCAGTCCCAGCAGGACTTACAATGAGCAGTTCTTC
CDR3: CASSPSRTYNEQFF

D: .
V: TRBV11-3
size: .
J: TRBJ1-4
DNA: TGTGCCAGCAGCTTAGAAGGAGCCAATAATGAAAAACTGTTTTTT
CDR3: CASSLEGANNEKLFF

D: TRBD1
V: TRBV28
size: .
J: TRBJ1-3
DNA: TGTGCCAGCAGTTCGACAGGGGGCTCTGGAAACACCATATATTTT
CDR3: CASSSTGGSGNTIYF

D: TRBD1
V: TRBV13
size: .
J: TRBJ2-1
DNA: TGTGCCAGCAGTTCGGACAGGCAAGGGAATGAGCAGTTCTTC
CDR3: CASSSDRQGNEQFF

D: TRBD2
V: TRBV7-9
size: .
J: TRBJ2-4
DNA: TGTGCCAGCAGTCGAGACGGGGGGGGTTCATTGAACATTCAGTACTTC
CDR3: CASSRDGGGSLNIQYF

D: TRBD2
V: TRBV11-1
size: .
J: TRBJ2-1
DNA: TGTGCCAGCAGTCACTCTTCGTCCCCGGGACTAGCGGGAAGTGAGCAGTTCTTC
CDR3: CASSHSSSPGLAGSEQFF

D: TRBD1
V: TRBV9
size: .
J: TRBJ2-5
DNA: TGTGCCAGCAGCCCTGGGACAGGAGAGACCCAGTACTTC
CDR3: CASSPGTGETQYF

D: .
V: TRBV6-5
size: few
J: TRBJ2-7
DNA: TGTGCCAGCGGTCGGGCACAGGGTCCTTACGAGCAGTACTTC
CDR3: CASGRAQGPYEQYF

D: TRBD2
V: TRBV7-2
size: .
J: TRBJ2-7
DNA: TGTGCCAGCAGTGCGCGGAGGGCTAGCGGGGGCGGCGAGCAGTACTTC
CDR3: CASSARRASGGGEQYF

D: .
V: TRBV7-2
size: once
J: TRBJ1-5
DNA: TGTGCCAGCAGCCCCCACAACCAGCCCCAGCATTTT
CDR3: CASSPHNQPQHF

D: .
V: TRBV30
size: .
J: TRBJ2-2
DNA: TGTGCCTGCGACAGGAACACCGGGGAGCTGTTTTTT
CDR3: CACDRNTGELFF

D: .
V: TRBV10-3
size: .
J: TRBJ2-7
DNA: TGTGCCACAGGCTCCGGAGGATCCTACGAGCAGTACTTC
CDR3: CATGSGGSYEQYF

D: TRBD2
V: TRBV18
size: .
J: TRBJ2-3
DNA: TGTGCCAGCTCACCTGCATGGGAGACTAGCCTTGGGGCCAGGGATACGCAGTATTTT
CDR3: CASSPAWETSLGARDTQYF

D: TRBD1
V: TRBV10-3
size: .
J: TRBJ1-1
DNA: TGTGCCATCAGTCCGGGACAGGGGAGTACTGAAGCTTTCTTT
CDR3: CAISPGQGSTEAFF

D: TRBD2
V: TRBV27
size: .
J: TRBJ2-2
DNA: TGTGCCAGCAGTTTAAGAGGTAGCGGGGCCGCGAACACCGGGGAGCTGTTTTTT
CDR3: CASSLRGSGAANTGELFF

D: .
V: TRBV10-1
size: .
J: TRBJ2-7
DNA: TGCGCCAGCAGTCATGTACAGGGATCCTACGAGCAGTACTTC
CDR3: CASSHVQGSYEQYF

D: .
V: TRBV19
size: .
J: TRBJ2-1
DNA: TGTGCCAGTAGTTCTAGGGACTCCCGACAGGAGCAGTTCTTC
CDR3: CASSSRDSRQEQFF

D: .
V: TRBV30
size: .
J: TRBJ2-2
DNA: TGTGCCTGGAGTGTACTAGGGCGCGCTTTCGGGGAGCTGTTTTTT
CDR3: CAWSVLGRAFGELFF

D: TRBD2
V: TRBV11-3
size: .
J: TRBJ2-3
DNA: TGTGCCAGCAGCCGCCCAAGCGGGGGGGTTGGAAGTGCAGATACGCAGTATTTT
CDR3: CASSRPSGGVGSADTQYF

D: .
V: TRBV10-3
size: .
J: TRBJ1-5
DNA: TGTGCCATCAGTGACAGGGAACAGCCCCAGCATTTT
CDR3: CAISDREQPQHF

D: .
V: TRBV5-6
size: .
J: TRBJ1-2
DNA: TGTGCCAGCAGCTTGGCTTCCGGGGCTAACTATGGCTACACCTTC
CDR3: CASSLASGANYGYTF

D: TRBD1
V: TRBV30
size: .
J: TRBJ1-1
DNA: TGTGCCTGGAGGGTGGACAGGTTGGCGAACACTGAAGCTTTCTTT
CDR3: CAWRVDRLANTEAFF

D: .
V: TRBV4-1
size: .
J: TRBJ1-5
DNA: TGCGCCAGCGGTCGTGGGGGGACGGGCAATCAGCCCCAGCATTTT
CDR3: CASGRGGTGNQPQHF

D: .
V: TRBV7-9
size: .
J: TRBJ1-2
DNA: TGTGCCAGCAGCTTAGAGGCAGGGTGGGATGGCTACACCTTC
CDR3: CASSLEAGWDGYTF

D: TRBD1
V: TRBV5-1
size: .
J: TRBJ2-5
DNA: TGCGCCAGCAGCACCGACAGGGGGCGGGAGACCCAGTACTTC
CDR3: CASSTDRGRETQYF

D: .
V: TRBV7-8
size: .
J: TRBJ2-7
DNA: TGTGCCAGCAGCCCTCGGGAAGGGATATACGAGCAGTACTTC
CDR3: CASSPREGIYEQYF

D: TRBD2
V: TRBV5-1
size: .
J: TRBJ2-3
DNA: TGCGCCAGCAGCTTGACTAGCGGGGTTAGCACAGATACGCAGTATTTT
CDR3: CASSLTSGVSTDTQYF

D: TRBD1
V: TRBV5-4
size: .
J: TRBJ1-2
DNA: TGTGCCAGCAGCTTGGCTGCCAGGGGGTGGACAGGGGGATCGGGTGGCTACACCTTC
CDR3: CASSLAARGWTGGSGGYTF

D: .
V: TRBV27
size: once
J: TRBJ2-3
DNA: TGTGCCAGCAACCAGAGGGTTGGGAGGACAGATACGCAGTATTTT
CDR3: CASNQRVGRTDTQYF

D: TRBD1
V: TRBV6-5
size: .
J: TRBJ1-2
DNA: TGTGCCAGCAGTTACTCAGGGGACAGGGGGGACGGCTACACCTTC
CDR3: CASSYSGDRGDGYTF

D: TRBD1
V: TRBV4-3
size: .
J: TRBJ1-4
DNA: TGCGCCAGCAGCCAAGATCCCCAGGGGGCGGGTGAAAAACTGTTTTTT
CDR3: CASSQDPQGAGEKLFF

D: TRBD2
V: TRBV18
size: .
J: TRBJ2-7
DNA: TGTGCCAGCTCACCAATTAGCGGGGGTTACGAGCAGTACTTC
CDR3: CASSPISGGYEQYF

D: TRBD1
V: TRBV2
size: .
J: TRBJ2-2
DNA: TGTGCCAGCAGGAAATTGACAGGGACCGGGGAGCTGTTTTTT
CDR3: CASRKLTGTGELFF

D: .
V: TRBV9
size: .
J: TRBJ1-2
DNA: TGTGCCAGCAGCCTCCAGGGAAACCCTAACTATGGCTACACCTTC
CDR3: CASSLQGNPNYGYTF

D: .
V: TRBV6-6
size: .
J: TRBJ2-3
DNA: TGTGCCAGCAGTTCCACGACTAGCACAGATACGCAGTATTTT
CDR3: CASSSTTSTDTQYF

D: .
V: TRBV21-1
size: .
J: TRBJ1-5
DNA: TGTGCCAGCAGCAAATTTTGCAGGAGGGCTACCTATCAGCCCCAGCATTTT
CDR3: CASSKFCRRATYQPQHF

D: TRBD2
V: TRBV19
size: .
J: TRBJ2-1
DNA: TGTGCCAGTAGTTCGGGACTAGCGGACTACAATGAGCAGTTCTTC
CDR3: CASSSGLADYNEQFF

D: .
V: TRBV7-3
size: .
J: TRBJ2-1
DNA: TGTGCCAGCAGCTTAGGAGGCGGGTTGTACAATGAGCAGTTCTTC
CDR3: CASSLGGGLYNEQFF

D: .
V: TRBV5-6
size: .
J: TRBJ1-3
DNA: TGTGCCAGCAGCCTACAGGGAATGGTCTCTGGAAACACCATATATTTT
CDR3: CASSLQGMVSGNTIYF

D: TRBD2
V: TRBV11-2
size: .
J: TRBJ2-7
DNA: TGTGCCAGCAGCTTGCTAGCGGGAGGTACCTACGAGCAGTACTTC
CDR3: CASSLLAGGTYEQYF

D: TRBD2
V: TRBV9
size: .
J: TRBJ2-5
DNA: TGTGCCAGCAGCAACCTTCCCGGGACTAGCGGGAGGGCCTGGGACGAGGAGACCCAGTACTTC
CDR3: CASSNLPGTSGRAWDEETQYF

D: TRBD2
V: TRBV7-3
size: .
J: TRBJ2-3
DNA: TGTGCCAGCAGCTTTAGTCGGGCGGGGGGGCAAGTCCCAGACCATACGCAGTATTTT
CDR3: CASSFSRAGGQVPDHTQYF

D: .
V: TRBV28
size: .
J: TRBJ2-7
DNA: TGTGCCAGCAGCTCAGGGAGGTACGAGCAGTACTTC
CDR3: CASSSGRYEQYF

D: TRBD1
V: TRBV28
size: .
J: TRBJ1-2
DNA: TGTGCCAGCAGACAGGGGAGCGTCGGTTATGGCTACACCTTC
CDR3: CASRQGSVGYGYTF

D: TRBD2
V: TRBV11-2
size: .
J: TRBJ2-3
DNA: TGTGCCAGCAGCTTAGCGGGACTAGCGGGGGATACGCAGTATTTT
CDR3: CASSLAGLAGDTQYF

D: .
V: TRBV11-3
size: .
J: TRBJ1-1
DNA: TGTGCCAGCAGCCCCTTCGGACAGCAGAACACTGAAGCTTTCTTT
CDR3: CASSPFGQQNTEAFF

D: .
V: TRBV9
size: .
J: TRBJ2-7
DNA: TGTGCCAGCAGCCCGAGGACAACTGCCTACGAGCAGTACTTC
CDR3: CASSPRTTAYEQYF

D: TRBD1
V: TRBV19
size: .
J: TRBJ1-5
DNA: TGTGCCAGTAGTGCCAACCCCGGGACAGGGGTCAATCAGCCCCAGCATTTT
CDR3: CASSANPGTGVNQPQHF

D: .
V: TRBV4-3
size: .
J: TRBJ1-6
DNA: TGCGCCAGCAGCGGGGGGGCTTCCTATAATTCACCCCTCCACTTT
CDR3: CASSGGASYNSPLHF

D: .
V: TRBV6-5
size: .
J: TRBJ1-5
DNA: TGTGCCAGCAGTTACTCCCACGCGGGTCAGCCCCAGCATTTT
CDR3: CASSYSHAGQPQHF

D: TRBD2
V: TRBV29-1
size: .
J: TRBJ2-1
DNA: TGCAGCGTTGAATCTGGGACTAGCGGGGTTTACAATGAGCAGTTCTTC
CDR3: CSVESGTSGVYNEQFF

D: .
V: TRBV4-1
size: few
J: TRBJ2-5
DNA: TGCGCCAGCAGCCAAGATTGGGGGCAGCAAGAGACCCAGTACTTC
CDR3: CASSQDWGQQETQYF

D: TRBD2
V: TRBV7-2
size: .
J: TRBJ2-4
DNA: TGTGCCAGCAGCTTAGGAGGACTAGCGATCGCCAAAAACATTCAGTACTTC
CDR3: CASSLGGLAIAKNIQYF

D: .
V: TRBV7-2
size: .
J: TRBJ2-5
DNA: TGTGCCAGCGTACGGGCGGGACAGTTCCAAGAGACCCAGTACTTC
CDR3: CASVRAGQFQETQYF

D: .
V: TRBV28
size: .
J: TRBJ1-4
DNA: TGTGCCAGCAGTTTATGGCAGGGTAGAAAACTGTTTTTT
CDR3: CASSLWQGRKLFF

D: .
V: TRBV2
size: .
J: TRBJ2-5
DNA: TGTGCCGCCGGACGGGGTCAGACCCAGTACTTC
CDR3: CAAGRGQTQYF

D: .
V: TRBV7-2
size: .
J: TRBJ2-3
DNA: TGTGCCAGCAGCTTATCAGCGGGCCTCACAGATACGCAGTATTTT
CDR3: CASSLSAGLTDTQYF